This T cell receptor beta chain was identified in a study of shared clonotypes between healthy human individuals (dated by TCRdb to 2020 to 2022). A note on the overall study: A few men and a couple of women, aged 18 to 49 years, made up the cohort. For each donor, CD4 naive and CD4 memory were each given three plates, CD8 naive was given two plates, and CD8 memory was given one plate. To estimate repertoire size and how much clonotypes are shared between individuals, the study performed deep sequencing of blood TCR repertoires from roughly five healthy adults. Different laboratories and diverse techniques were used to prepare libraries and sequence TCR repertoires, to increase sequencing depth and limit assay-specific biases. Leukapheresis yielded between about 0.94 and 8.9 billion PBMCs per donor.

CD8 naive samples were obtained by positive selection for CCR7 among CD45RO-negative cells, yielding a CD45RA+CCR7+ population from which TemRA cells were excluded. Donors were healthy HIV-negative adults with no recently reported acute infections or vaccinations. Only Caucasian adults living in Nashville, Tennessee, USA were represented among the donors. After blood collection by leukapheresis, PBMCs were isolated using Ficoll-Histopaque density gradient centrifugation and then cryopreserved in the vapor phase of liquid nitrogen. Analytical flow cytometry was used to check the purity and quantity of each magnetically sorted T cell population. Genomic DNA was isolated from every sorted fraction and measured by UV absorbance on a Nanodrop 2000c. In regard to this clone: What antigen it recognizes has not been identified. No base-level quality is on record; no much larger clone is a single base apart.

Using the deep immunoSEQ assay, TCR CDR3 regions were amplified from genomic DNA by multiplex PCR. Genomic DNA extracted from each cell subset was distributed evenly over all wells of several immunoSEQ 96-well plates, and each plate served as one replicate. For sorted subsets, each replicate PCR was loaded with around 200 ng genomic DNA, equivalent to approximately 33,000 T cell genomes. Purified libraries were measured with a Qubit 3.0 fluorometer, size-checked on a Bioanalyzer 2100, and measured again with the KAPA Library Quantification kit. Each immunoSEQ 96-well plate was sequenced on its own single-read 150-cycle Illumina NextSeq 550 flow cell. As for how the authors treated the data: Because the immunoSEQ output held only junctional sequences and lacked quality scores, the filtering could not match the filtering applied to full-length reads. Sequences were annotated with PyIR, a Python wrapper for IgBLAST v1.9, using IMGT germline references to assign V/J genes and CDR3. Reads were removed for weak V/J assignments (E-value above 1e-6), missing CDR3, stop codons, out-of-frame junctions, or ambiguous translated residues. A V3J clonotype was defined by an identical inferred V gene, J gene, and CDR3 amino acid sequence. Percentage overlap between repertoires was computed as shared unique clonotypes divided by the size of the smaller repertoire. Repertoire richness was assessed with RTK rarefaction, the Chao1 estimator, and Recon v2.1 estimates of unobserved clonotypes. OLGA was used to compute generation probabilities for all TCRbeta clonotypes that the gDNA method yielded from several donors. The table was pulled from immuneACCESS by TCRdb, which kept in-frame rearrangements only. Such tables lose some clones; where checked, under half of the loss comes from unresolved V genes, and the rest has no known cause. V and J calls and clone size are given by that table; D and trimming were obtained from the DNA. Across this sample there are fewer than 800,000 clones, with 92% seen only once. The top ten hold 20% to 25% of the sample.

From V the trimming removes 6 bases and from J it removes 5 bases, while the gene matches leave 9 bases of the junction unaccounted for. Via the germline V gene, CDR1 is MNHEY and CDR2 SVGAGI. The CDR3 measures 14 amino acids from cysteine to phenylalanine. Just the 42-base CDR3 DNA is kept, in frame starting at base 1. The full study reports these points: The small number of donors limited the genetic and exposure-history diversity represented. Estimated clonotype richness was generally larger for naive than for memory subsets. Based on pairwise subsampling, the degree of clonotype sharing among donors was expected to be affected by sequencing depth. Compared with non-shared clonotypes, the clonotypes found in all four sorted-subset donors had higher generation probabilities. Sampling was limited to blood, and TCR repertoires in tissue likely differ from TCR repertoires in blood. When several donors were compared, the shared fraction of clonotypes was around 5% for naive CD4, 3.5% to 4% for naive CD8, more than 2% for memory CD4, and 0.3% to 0.5% for memory CD8. Incomplete sequencing was indicated by rarefaction of sorted-subset datasets, despite the large sequencing depth.

The chain is made from TRBV6-5 and TRBJ2-5; 7 bases in the middle match TRBD2. This receptor was taken from a man aged 25-45 years in good health. Specimen: naive CD8+ T cells sorted from blood. The intended sense of this specimen's cell subset or site label: CD45RA+CCR7+. The CDR3 loop reads CASRAGPGRETQYF. The DNA reads TGTGCCAGCAGAGCAGGACCCGGGAGGGAGACCCAGTACTTC.